This T cell receptor beta chain was documented in a study of cytomegalovirus exposure and HLA in healthy donors. Study findings and constraints: CMV serostatus was the only recorded immune exposure for donors. The study put 150 to 200 TCR beta chains on its list as cytomegalovirus-associated.

The CDR3 spans 14 residues. The V gene end was trimmed by 2 bases and the J gene end by 1 base; junction bases not matched to a gene: 4. Germline values: CDR1 GTSNPN, CDR2 SVGIG (reference sequence). Comments on this clone: What it binds is unknown.

The PCR contained 60 Vbeta and 13 Jbeta primers. How the authors handled the data: Later analysis identified around 85 million unique TCR beta chains, 9 million to 13 million shared. TCRdb keeps only in-frame clones here, not all; method: immunoSEQ multiplex PCR. Clonal size and the V and J genes are those of that table, whereas D and trimming came from the DNA. This sample's clone table lists about 160,000 clones. Source material: PBMCs. The clonotype was recovered from a woman aged 60 to 75 in good health and CMV-seronegative. The V call is TRBV30, the J call TRBJ1-2; TRBD1 matches 7 bases. The CDR3 loop reads CAWSRDSNNYGYTF. CDR3 bases: TGTGCCTGGAGTAGGGACAGTAATAACTATGGCTACACCTTC.